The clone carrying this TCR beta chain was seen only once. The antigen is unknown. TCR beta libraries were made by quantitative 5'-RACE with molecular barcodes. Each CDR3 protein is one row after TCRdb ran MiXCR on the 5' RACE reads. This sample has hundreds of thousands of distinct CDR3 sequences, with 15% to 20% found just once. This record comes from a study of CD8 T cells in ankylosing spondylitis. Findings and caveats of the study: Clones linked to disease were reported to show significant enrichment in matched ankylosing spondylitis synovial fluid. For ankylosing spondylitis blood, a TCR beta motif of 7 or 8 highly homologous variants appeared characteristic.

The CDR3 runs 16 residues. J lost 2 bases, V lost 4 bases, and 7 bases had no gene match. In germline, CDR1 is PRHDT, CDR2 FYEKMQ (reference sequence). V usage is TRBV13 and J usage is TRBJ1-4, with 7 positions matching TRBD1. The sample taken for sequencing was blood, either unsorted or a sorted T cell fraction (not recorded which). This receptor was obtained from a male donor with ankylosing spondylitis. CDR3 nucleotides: TGTGCCAGCAGCTCCGGGCCGGGACAGACTAATGAAAAACTGTTTTTT. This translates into CASSSGPGQTNEKLFF.